This TCR beta chain was obtained from a study of CD8 T cells in Susac syndrome. The patients who served as multiple sclerosis controls were treatment-naive and had stable or active relapsing-remitting disease that fulfilled the revised McDonald criteria. The TEMRA cells underwent FACS enrichment, while the CD8+ and CD4+ T cells underwent negative isolation. Note on this clonotype: Its antigen remains unidentified.

CDR3 length equals 15 residues. The V gene end was trimmed by 6 bases and the J gene end by 7 bases; junction bases not matched to a gene: 11. Germline-derived CDR1 and CDR2 are SGHTA and FQGNSA. The study, taken as a whole, reports: The authors acknowledged that their TCR sequencing and HLA analysis involved a relatively small number of individuals.

RNA totalling roughly 0.45 to 1 ug underwent reverse transcription with random hexamers. immunoSEQ multiplex PCR amplified TCR beta CDR3 across 54 Vbeta, 13 Jbeta. Using its own MiXCR run on the immunoSEQ multiplex PCR reads, TCRdb lists one record per CDR3 protein. Among 150,000 to 200,000 distinct CDR3 sequences listed, around 94% were seen once. This clonotype was sampled from a human donor with multiple sclerosis. Sequencing was done on a sample of CD4+ T cells from PBMCs. This rearrangement joins TRBV7-2 to TRBJ2-1, with 8 bases lining up with TRBD1. The CDR3 here is CASRFDRGGPNEQFF. For the CDR3, the DNA is TGTGCCAGCAGGTTTGACAGGGGAGGCCCAAATGAGCAGTTCTTC.